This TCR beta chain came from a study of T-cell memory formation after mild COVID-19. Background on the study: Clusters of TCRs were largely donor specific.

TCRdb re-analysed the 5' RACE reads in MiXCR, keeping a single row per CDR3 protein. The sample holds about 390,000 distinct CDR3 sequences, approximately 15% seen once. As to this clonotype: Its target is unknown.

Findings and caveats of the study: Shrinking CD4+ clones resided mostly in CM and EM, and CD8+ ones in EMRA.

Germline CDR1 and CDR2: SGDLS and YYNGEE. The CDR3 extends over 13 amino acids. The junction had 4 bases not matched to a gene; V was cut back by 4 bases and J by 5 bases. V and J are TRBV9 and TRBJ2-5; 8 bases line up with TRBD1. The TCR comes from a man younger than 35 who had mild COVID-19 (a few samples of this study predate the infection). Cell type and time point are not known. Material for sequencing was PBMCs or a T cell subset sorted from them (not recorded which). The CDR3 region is CASSRRQGETQYF. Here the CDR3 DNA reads TGTGCCAGCAGCAGGCGACAGGGGGAGACCCAGTACTTC.